These 28 T cell receptor beta chains were all obtained from the same sample, sequenced in a study of vaccination and CD4 T cells after COVID-19. These receptors' targets are unknown. Noted treatment: approximately nine-day PBMC culture with coronavirus spike peptide pools or control peptides (ViraFEST assay). CD4+ T-cell collection from the unexposed donor predated the COVID-19 pandemic (2011-2018). The Oncomine TCR Beta short-read assay sequenced DNA from cultured CD4+ T cells. From cultured CD4+ T cells, genomic DNA was extracted. TCRdb re-called the PCR reads with MiXCR, one entry per CDR3 protein. The table records approximately 9,400 distinct CDR3 sequences, roughly 33% of them present only once. Sequencing used CD4+ T cells from blood, cultured in vitro. The receptors derive from a human donor in good health.

The V and J genes are TRBV4-2 and TRBJ2-3, with D tentatively TRBD2 (5 bases). CDR3 length equals 15 residues. From germline, CDR1 is LGHNA and CDR2 YNFKEQ. V lost 0 bases and J lost 11, with 18 bases in between. In DNA form, the CDR3 reads TGTGCCAGCAGCCAAGATCTGAATAGCGCAATGGGGCAGTATTTT. It encodes CASSQDLNSAMGQYF.

This chain links TRBV19 with TRBJ2-7; no firm D call. The V end was cut by 4 bases, the J end by 2 bases, with 12 bases between. The CDR3 runs to 14 residues. In germline, CDR1 is LNHDA, CDR2 SQIVND (reference sequence). This CDR3 is CASSNPRPPYEQYF. The CDR3 DNA follows: TGTGCCAGTAGTAATCCCCGGCCCCCCTACGAGCAGTACTTC.

CDR3 in DNA: TGTGCCTGGAGTGTAAGGGCGATCGGAGCCTATGGCTACACCTTC. It specifies CAWSVRAIGAYGYTF. V is TRBV30 and J is TRBJ1-2, with D unclear. The V end lost 0 bases, the J end lost 4 bases, and 15 bases lay between the germline ends. The germline V gene encodes CDR1 GTSNPN and CDR2 SVGIG (reference sequence). This CDR3 is built from 15 residues. Based on the CDR3 plus reference TRBV30 and TRBJ1-2, the full variable domain is SQTIHQWPATLVQPVGSPLSLECTVEGTSNPNLYWYRQAAGRGLQLLFYSVGIGQISSEVPQNLSASRPQDRQFILSSKKLLLSDSGFYLCAWSVRAIGAYGYTFGSGTRLTVV.

The chain joins TRBV29-1 to TRBJ1-6; 7 bases agree with TRBD1. CDR3 length: 14 amino acids. CDR1 and CDR2 from the germline V gene are SQVTM and ANQGSEA. The V and J ends lost 6 bases and 0 bases, in that order; junction bases with no gene match: 2. CDR3 bases: TGCAGCGTCCGACAGGGCTCCTATAATTCACCCCTCCACTTT. Translation gives CSVRQGSYNSPLHF.

The V call is TRBV6-1, the J call TRBJ1-2, with a tentative D call TRBD1 (5 bases). V was shortened by 6 bases and J by 4 bases, with 21 bases between the two germline ends. The CDR3 loop spans 16 amino acids. Looked up from germline, CDR1 is MNHNS and CDR2 is SASEGT. CDR3: CASRRTRGGAGYGYTF. DNA for the CDR3: TGTGCCAGCAGGAGAACGCGGGGCGGCGCCGGCTATGGCTACACCTTC.

This clonotype was found a few times. The chain employs TRBV12-3 or TRBV12-4 and TRBJ2-2, with unresolved D. The V and J ends lost 8 bases and 10 bases respectively, with 5 bases between them. The CDR3 has 9 amino acids. CDR3: CASGKELFF. In nucleotides, the CDR3 is TGTGCCAGCGGAAAGGAGCTGTTTTTT.

The chain links TRBV12-3 or TRBV12-4 to TRBJ1-2, with D perhaps matching TRBD1 (5 bases). This CDR3 has 11 amino acids. Deletions cut 5 bases from V and 6 bases from J, with 7 bases between. The CDR3 loop is CASSTRDGYTF. The CDR3 DNA reads TGTGCCAGCAGTACCAGGGATGGCTACACCTTC.

This clonotype was counted once. The V gene is TRBV29-1, the J gene TRBJ1-2, with TRBD1 matching 8 bases. V gave up 3 bases and J gave up 1 base; unmatched junction bases: 1. Looked up from germline, CDR1 is SQVTM and CDR2 is ANQGSEA. The CDR3 totals 13 residues. Here the CDR3 reads CSVDDRGNYGYTF. Written as DNA, the CDR3 is TGCAGCGTTGACGACAGGGGTAACTATGGCTACACCTTC.

The rearrangement links TRBV19 to TRBJ2-1; TRBD2 matches 10 bases. CDR1 is LNHDA, CDR2 SQIVND, per germline (reference sequence). This CDR3 is built from 15 residues. V lost 3 bases to trimming and J lost 7 bases; unmatched junction nucleotides: 6. CDR3 coding DNA: TGTGCCAGTAGTATGCGGCTAGCGGGAGCTAATGAGCAGTTCTTC. Residues: CASSMRLAGANEQFF.

The V call is TRBV6-2 or TRBV6-3, the J call TRBJ2-1; 8 bases align to TRBD1. CDR1 and CDR2 from the germline V gene are MNHEY and SVGEGT. V dropped 5 bases and J dropped 5; count of bases not matched to a gene: 8. CDR3 length equals 15 residues. CDR3 nucleotide sequence: TGTGCCAGCAGTAACCAATCGGGACAGGACAATGAGCAGTTCTTC. Translated: CASSNQSGQDNEQFF.

This clonotype was counted between two and nine times. The chain is built from TRBV20-1 and TRBJ2-3; D is unclear. The CDR3 is made up of 11 amino acids. V lost 6 bases and J 6 bases, leaving 10 bases between the germline ends. Germline V gene sequence: CDR1 DFQATT, CDR2 SNEGSKA (reference sequence). The CDR3 nucleotides are TGCAGTGCACAGTACTTGGATACGCAGTATTTT. Translating it yields CSAQYLDTQYF.

The table lists this clonotype with a few counts. The J gene is TRBJ2-3, the V gene TRBV29-1; 8 bases are a match to TRBD2. The germline gives CDR1 SQVTM, CDR2 ANQGSEA. The CDR3 totals 15 residues. Trimming took 1 base from V and 1 from J; bases not matched to a gene: 4. Here the CDR3 reads CSVEAGGVRTDTQYF. The CDR3 nucleotides read TGCAGCGTTGAAGCCGGGGGGGTACGCACAGATACGCAGTATTTT.

The J gene is TRBJ2-7, the V gene TRBV7-9; maybe TRBD1 (5 bases). The CDR3 has 14 residues. V was pared by 3 bases and J by 3 bases, with 12 bases between. Germline CDR1 SEHNR, CDR2 FQNEAQ (reference sequence). This chain's CDR3 is CASSFEGANYEQYF. Here the CDR3 DNA reads TGTGCCAGCAGCTTTGAAGGGGCGAACTACGAGCAGTACTTC.

This chain links TRBV7-2 with TRBJ1-1; D uncertain. V dropped 9 bases and J dropped 0 bases, with 11 bases sitting between them. The germline gives CDR1 SGHTA, CDR2 FQGNSA. The CDR3 length is 13 residues. CDR3 amino acids: CASTLRMNTEAFF. The DNA for the CDR3 is TGTGCCAGTACACTGCGAATGAACACTGAAGCTTTCTTT.

This clonotype was picked up a small number of times. The chain links TRBV7-2 to TRBJ2-7; 7 bases fit TRBD1. The CDR3 has 16 residues. Per the germline V gene, CDR1 is SGHTA and CDR2 is FQGNSA. With V trimmed by 5 bases and J by 0 bases, 10 bases remained unmatched. The CDR3 here is CASSPRPTGISYEQYF. CDR3 nucleotide sequence: TGTGCCAGCAGCCCCCGCCCGACAGGGATCTCCTACGAGCAGTACTTC.

This clonotype was seen more than once but under ten times. J is TRBJ2-2 and V is TRBV11-3, with 7 bases lining up with TRBD1. CDR3 length: 15 residues. Trimming at V came to 1 base and at J to 6 bases, leaving 5 bases not matched to a gene. Germline CDR1 is SGHNT and CDR2 is YENEEA. The DNA for the CDR3 is TGTGCCAGCAGCTTAGGGACAGGTCCGGCCGGGGAGCTGTTTTTT. Translating it yields CASSLGTGPAGELFF.

About this clonotype itself: One junction end disagrees with the germline gene, perhaps due to a read error. CDR3 amino acids: CTSSYSTGQGHGYTF. The CDR3, as DNA: TGTACCAGCAGTTACTCGACGGGACAGGGTCATGGCTACACCTTC. The rearrangement uses TRBV6-5 and TRBJ1-2; TRBD1 agrees at 9 bases. The CDR3 is 15 residues long. Germline CDR1 reads MNHEY; CDR2 reads SVGAGI.

This chain joins TRBV19 and TRBJ2-3; D possibly corresponds to TRBD2 (5 bases). The CDR3 is 14 residues long. V lost 5 bases, J lost 2 bases, and 11 bases lay in between. Germline assignment: CDR1 LNHDA and CDR2 SQIVND (reference sequence). CDR3 residues: CASSQRSITDTQYF. Written as DNA, the CDR3 is TGTGCCAGTAGTCAGCGGAGCATCACAGATACGCAGTATTTT. Using reference TRBV19 and TRBJ2-3 for the parts outside the CDR3, the full variable domain is DGGITQSPKYLFRKEGQNVTLSCEQNLNHDAMYWYRQDPGQGLRLIYYSQIVNDFQKGDIAEGYSVSREKKESFPLTVTSAQKNPTAFYLCASSQRSITDTQYFGPGTRLTVL.

A few counts support this clonotype. The chain combines TRBV27 with TRBJ2-1; no reliable D call. This CDR3 has 11 amino acids. Trimming shortened V by 7 bases and J by 4 bases, and 5 bases separated the two germline ends. The V gene's germline CDR1 is MNHEY and CDR2 SMNVEV (reference sequence). Here the CDR3 reads CASTGYNEQFF. CDR3 DNA: TGTGCCAGCACCGGTTACAATGAGCAGTTCTTC.

This clonotype showed up just a few times. V usage is TRBV6-1 and J usage is TRBJ2-1, with 12 bases matching TRBD2. CDR1 is MNHNS, CDR2 SASEGT, per germline. This CDR3 is built from 15 residues. Trimming took 6 bases from V and 6 from J; bases not matched to a gene: 6. CDR3 nucleotides: TGTGCCAGCAGCGTGACTAGCGGGAGTATCAATGAGCAGTTCTTC. Translation: CASSVTSGSINEQFF.

This chain links TRBV28 with TRBJ1-2; maybe TRBD1 (5 bases). Germline loops: CDR1 MDHEN, CDR2 SYDVKM. Deletions cut 6 bases from V and 4 bases from J, with 18 bases between. The CDR3 is 15 residues long. CDR3 DNA sequence: TGTGCCAGCAGCCCGGGGGGGGGAAGGGGCTATGGCTACACCTTC. It specifies CASSPGGGRGYGYTF.

This clonotype is termed medium-sized. The chain is built from TRBV27 and TRBJ1-6, with D possibly being TRBD1 (5 bases). Trimming shortened V by 5 bases and J by 3 bases, and 8 bases separated the two germline ends. This CDR3 has 14 amino acids. Germline-derived CDR1 and CDR2 are MNHEY and SMNVEV (reference sequence). CDR3 DNA sequence: TGTGCCAGCAGTGGCGACAGCTATAATTCACCCCTCCACTTT. It codes for CASSGDSYNSPLHF.

This clonotype was seen more than once but under ten times. The chain combines TRBV20-1 with TRBJ2-2, with 10 bases matching TRBD2. Germline V CDR1 and CDR2: DFQATT, SNEGSKA (reference sequence). V shed 1 base, J shed 8 bases, and the junction held 10 bases outside the gene matches. This CDR3 is 16 amino acids long. CDR3 sequence: CSARAPSGRLRGELFF. The DNA of the CDR3 is TGCAGTGCTAGAGCCCCTAGCGGGAGATTAAGAGGGGAGCTGTTTTTT.

The rearrangement uses TRBV29-1 and TRBJ1-2; no clear D. V shed 3 bases and J shed 4 bases, with 9 bases lying between them. Germline V gives CDR1 SQVTM, CDR2 ANQGSEA. This CDR3 has 12 residues. CDR3 loop: CSVDVGLYGYTF. CDR3 nucleotide sequence: TGCAGCGTTGATGTGGGCCTCTATGGCTACACCTTC.

This chain uses TRBV7-6 with TRBJ2-1; 8 bases fit TRBD1. This CDR3 spans 16 amino acids. CDR1 is SGHVS, CDR2 FNYEAQ, per germline. V trimming: 5 bases; J trimming: 4 bases; junction bases outside the gene matches: 10. The CDR3 sequence is CASSLRTGWGYNEQFF. The CDR3 region has the DNA TGTGCCAGCAGCCTACGGACAGGGTGGGGTTACAATGAGCAGTTCTTC. Drawing the rest from reference TRBV7-6 and TRBJ2-1, the complete variable domain is GAGVSQSPRYKVTKRGQDVALRCDPISGHVSLYWYRQALGQGPEFLTYFNYEAQQDKSGLPNDRFSAERPEGSISTLTIQRTEQRDSAMYRCASSLRTGWGYNEQFFGPGTRLTVL.

In this sample, this clonotype turned up a few times. This chain joins TRBV5-1 and TRBJ2-5, with 11 bases identical to TRBD1. Germline CDR1 is SGHRS and CDR2 is YFSETQ. With 4 bases clipped from V and 3 bases from J, the junction kept 5 bases outside the gene matches. The length of the CDR3 is 15 residues. CDR3 loop: CASSAGTGGEETQYF. The CDR3, as DNA: TGCGCCAGCAGCGCCGGGACAGGGGGGGAAGAGACCCAGTACTTC.

CDR3 sequence: CASSMQRWNREDTEAFF. The CDR3 DNA reads as TGTGCCAGTAGTATGCAAAGGTGGAACAGGGAGGACACTGAAGCTTTCTTT. This sequence joins TRBV19 and TRBJ1-1, with TRBD1 as a possible D gene (6 bases). This CDR3 spans 17 amino acids. V was cut by 3 bases and J by 3 bases, with 20 bases left in between. CDR1 LNHDA and CDR2 SQIVND come from the germline V gene (reference sequence).

The J gene is TRBJ2-7, the V gene TRBV10-3; 8 bases fit TRBD2. With V trimmed by 7 bases and J by 2 bases, 13 bases remained unmatched. The CDR3 sequence is 16 residues long. Germline lookup yields CDR1 ENHRY and CDR2 SYGVKD. The CDR3 here is CAIMVGGGPTTYEQYF. In DNA, the CDR3 is TGTGCCATCATGGTCGGGGGGGGTCCCACAACCTACGAGCAGTACTTC.